This TCR beta chain derives from a study of a mutant IDH1 vaccine in newly diagnosed glioma. Whole-study context: Those enrolled had earlier been treated with radiotherapy, temozolomide, or both, mostly both. Notes on the study in general: Vaccine-induced immune responses occurred in approximately 93% of patients.

Regarding time point: week 47, end of study. It was 300 ug of mutant IDH1 20-mer peptide that made up each vaccine dose, given with topical imiquimod. New astrocytomas of WHO grade 3 or 4 that were IDH1-mutant and ATRX-lost were found in the donors. TCRdb's table, derived via immunoSEQ multiplex PCR, lists solely in-frame clones and lacks some. Seen here are roughly 32,000 clones, 85% to 90% observed once, and the top ten hold about 11%. As concerns this clone: Its antigen remains unidentified.

The CDR3 sequence is 14 residues long. V gave up 1 base and J gave up 11 bases, with 14 bases separating them. Looked up from germline, CDR1 is LGHNA and CDR2 is YSLEER. The rearrangement uses TRBV4-3 and TRBJ2-2; a weak D match, TRBD1 (5 bases). The sample was PBMCs, taken from a glioma patient whose treatment included an IDH1 peptide vaccine. This clonotype was obtained from a woman aged 25 to 39 with glioma. Here the CDR3 reads CASSQGGGTAELFF. In DNA, the CDR3 is TGCGCCAGCAGCCAAGGGGGCGGCACCGCCGAGCTGTTTTTT.